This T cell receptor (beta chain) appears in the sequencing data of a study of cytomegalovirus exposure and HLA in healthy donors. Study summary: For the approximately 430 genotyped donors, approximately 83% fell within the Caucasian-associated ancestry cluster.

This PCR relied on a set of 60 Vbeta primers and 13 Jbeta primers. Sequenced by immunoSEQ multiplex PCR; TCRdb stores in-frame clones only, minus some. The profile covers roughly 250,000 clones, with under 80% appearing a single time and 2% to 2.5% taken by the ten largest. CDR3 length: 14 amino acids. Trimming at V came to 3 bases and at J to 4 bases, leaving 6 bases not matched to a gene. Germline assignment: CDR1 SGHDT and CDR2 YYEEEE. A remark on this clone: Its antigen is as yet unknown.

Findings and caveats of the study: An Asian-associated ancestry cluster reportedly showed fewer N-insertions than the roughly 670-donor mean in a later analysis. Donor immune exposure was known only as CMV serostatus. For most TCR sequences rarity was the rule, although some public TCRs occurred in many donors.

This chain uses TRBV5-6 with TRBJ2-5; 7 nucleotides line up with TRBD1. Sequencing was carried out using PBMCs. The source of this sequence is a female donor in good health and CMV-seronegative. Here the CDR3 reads CASSSTGEGETQYF. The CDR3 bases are TGTGCCAGCAGCTCCACAGGGGAAGGAGAGACCCAGTACTTC.